This is a list of T cell receptor beta chains from one sample in a study of blood T cell repertoires in COVID-19. Here immunoSEQ multiplex PCR was the method, and the copy in TCRdb shows in-frame clones only, minus some. The sample shows 150,000 to 200,000 clones, approximately 93% of them seen only once. Sequenced material: peripheral blood. The receptors stem from a woman aged 55-69 years with COVID-19, enrolled during active disease. Both conserved end residues are part of each CDR3. D genes are given only for firm matches. Size values are once, few and many counts, or a class for expanded clones, and some rows have none.

- TRBJ2-1 TRBV7-6 TRBD1 TGTGCCAGCAGTCGTTTCTCCGGGACAGGGGCATACAATGAGCAGTTCTTC CASSRFSGTGAYNEQFF
- TRBJ1-2 TRBV6-5 - TGTGCCAGCAGTAGCCCAGGTTATGGCTACACCTTC CASSSPGYGYTF
- TRBJ1-2 TRBV28 - TGTGCCAGCAGTATACCCTCCGAGGCCAGCTATGGCTACACCTTC CASSIPSEASYGYTF
- TRBJ2-3 TRBV4-1 - TGCGCCAGCAGCCTTAGACAGGTTTGGACAGATACGCAGTATTTT CASSLRQVWTDTQYF
- TRBJ1-2 TRBV4-2 - TGTGCCAGCAGCCAACCCTTTCGGCAGGCAGGTGTCAGGGGTGGCTACACCTTC CASSQPFRQAGVRGGYTF
- TRBJ2-2 TRBV3-1/TRBV3-2 TRBD2 TGTGCCAGCAGCCAAGATCCCTCCGGCGGGGGGCCCCCCGGGGAGCTGTTTTTT CASSQDPSGGGPPGELFF
- TRBJ1-1 TRBV9 - TGTGCCAGCAGCGTAGATGGGCGGAACACTGAAGCTTTCTTT CASSVDGRNTEAFF
- TRBJ1-4 TRBV4-3 TRBD1 TGCGCCAGCAGCCGCCGTGGGATTGCGGACAGGGCTGAAAAACTGTTTTTT CASSRRGIADRAEKLFF
- TRBJ1-6 TRBV9 TRBD1 TGTGCCAGCAGCGTACAGGGGGCTGGTGACTATAATTCACCCCTCCACTTT CASSVQGAGDYNSPLHF
- TRBJ1-6 TRBV7-2 TRBD1 TGTGCCAGCAGTCCGACACTGACAGGGAATTCACCCCTCCACTTT CASSPTLTGNSPLHF
- TRBJ1-5 TRBV2 TRBD1 TGTGCCAGCAGTTCCGACAGGGACAATCAGCCCCAGCATTTT CASSSDRDNQPQHF
- TRBJ1-5 TRBV6-6 - TGTGCCAGCAGTTACTCTCCTAGGACAGAGCCCCAGCATTTT CASSYSPRTEPQHF
- TRBJ1-5 TRBV19 - TGTGCCAGTAGAATAGGGTCGGGAGGACAGTTGAATTTT CASRIGSGGQLNF
- TRBJ1-2 TRBV9 TRBD1 TGTGCCAGCAGCTCAGACAGGGTTTTTTATGGCTACACCTTC CASSSDRVFYGYTF
- TRBJ1-1 TRBV19 - TGTGCCAGTGACCAGGGTCTTAACACTGAAGCTTTCTTT CASDQGLNTEAFF
- TRBJ1-2 TRBV9 - TGTGCCAGCAGCGAGATAACAGGGTTTTCCTATGGCTACACCTTC CASSEITGFSYGYTF
- TRBJ2-3 TRBV5-1 TRBD2 TGCGCCAGCAGTGGACTAGCGGGGGAACCCACAGATACGCAGTATTTT CASSGLAGEPTDTQYF
- TRBJ2-5 TRBV4-2 - TGTGCCAGCAGCCAAGACTCGACACACCAAGAGACCCAGTACTTC CASSQDSTHQETQYF
- TRBJ2-3 TRBV2 - TGTGCCAGCAGGGCGTGGAGGGTGGATGCGGATACGCAGTATTTT CASRAWRVDADTQYF
- TRBJ1-6 TRBV6-6 TRBD1 TGTGCCAGCAGTCCCCGGGACAGGGTTTCGCTGGCTTCCTATAATTCACCCCTCCACTTT CASSPRDRVSLASYNSPLHF
- TRBJ2-7 TRBV10-3 - TGTGCCATCAGTGAGTATACTACCTCCTACGAGCAGTACTTC CAISEYTTSYEQYF
- TRBJ1-1 TRBV18 - TGTGCCAGCTCACCAAGACTATCTCGGAACACTGAAGCTTTCTTT CASSPRLSRNTEAFF
- TRBJ2-7 TRBV7-2 TRBD1 TGTGCCAGCAGCTTAACACAGGGGGCGATCTACGAGCAGTACTTC CASSLTQGAIYEQYF
- TRBJ2-7 TRBV21-1 - TGTGCCAGCAGCGACTCACAGGGGTTTAACAACGAGCAGTACTTC CASSDSQGFNNEQYF
- TRBJ2-7 TRBV6-6 - TGTGCCAGCAGTTATCAGGGGACCCCCTACGAGCAGTACTTC CASSYQGTPYEQYF
once TRBJ1-4 TRBV6-6 - TGTGCCAGCAGTCCTAAGACAGATACAACTAATGAAAAACTGTTTTTT CASSPKTDTTNEKLFF
- TRBJ1-2 TRBV10-3 TRBD1 TGTGCCATCAGAACGGGTCGACAGGGGGGCAGTGGCTACACCTTC CAIRTGRQGGSGYTF
- TRBJ2-5 TRBV7-7 TRBD1 TGTGCCAGCAGCCCAGGGACAGGATACGAGACCCAGTACTTC CASSPGTGYETQYF
- TRBJ2-1 TRBV7-3 TRBD2 TGTGCCAGCAGCTCCAAGGGACTAGCGGGGGGAGGGTCCTACAATGAGCAGTTCTTC CASSSKGLAGGGSYNEQFF
- TRBJ1-6 TRBV9 - TGTGCCAGCAGCGCGCGACAGGAGGTACCCCTCCACTTT CASSARQEVPLHF
once TRBJ1-2 TRBV7-8 - TGTGCCAGCAGCTGGACAAGTATCGGCGGCTACACCTTC CASSWTSIGGYTF
- TRBJ1-2 TRBV30 - TGTGCCTGGGCGAGGATATTCTATGGCTACACCTTC CAWARIFYGYTF
- TRBJ2-7 TRBV27 TRBD1 TGTGCCAGCAGACCCTCGGATTGGGTGACAGGGGATTCCTACGAGCAGTACTTC CASRPSDWVTGDSYEQYF
- TRBJ1-5 TRBV19 - TGTGCCAGTAGTGGAGTACATAGCAATCAGCCCCAGCATTTT CASSGVHSNQPQHF
- TRBJ1-5 TRBV7-9 - TGTGCCAGCAGCCGAGGGGGGGAACGCAATCAGCCCCAGCATTTT CASSRGGERNQPQHF
- TRBJ1-2 TRBV24-1 - TGTGCCACCAGTGATTTGCGTATTTTATATCGGGGGAAGGGGTCTAACTATGGCTACACCTTC CATSDLRILYRGKGSNYGYTF
once TRBJ1-5 TRBV7-9 TRBD1 TGTGCCAGCAGCAGCCTACAGGGGGCAGGCAATCAGCCCCAGCATTTT CASSSLQGAGNQPQHF
- TRBJ2-3 TRBV4-3 TRBD2 TGCGCCAGCAGCGCGGGGGCACTAGCGGGGGGCACAGATACGCAGTATTTT CASSAGALAGGTDTQYF
- TRBJ2-7 TRBV5-4 TRBD2 TGTGCCAGCAGCTTGCGGGGGGGTTGGGAATCCGAGCAGTACTTC CASSLRGGWESEQYF
- TRBJ1-1 TRBV19 - TGTGCCAGTAGTCCTTTTGCAGGGGTGACGAACACTGAAGCTTTCTTT CASSPFAGVTNTEAFF
- TRBJ1-5 TRBV5-6 TRBD1 TGTGCCAGCAGCTTGTCGGGACAGAAATATAGCAATCAGCCCCAGCATTTT CASSLSGQKYSNQPQHF
once TRBJ1-1 TRBV6-5 TRBD1 TGTGCCAGCAGCCCCGACAGGGAAATAATCCGGGGGACTTTCTTT CASSPDREIIRGTFF
few TRBJ1-2 TRBV11-2 - TGTGCCAGCAGCACCCTTCGGGGAAGCTATGGCTACACCTTC CASSTLRGSYGYTF
- TRBJ1-5 TRBV19 - TGTGCCAGTACCCCGAGAGGGCCAAATCAGCCCCAGCATTTT CASTPRGPNQPQHF
- TRBJ1-4 TRBV5-4 - TGTGCCAGCAGCCAAACAGGGAACAAGGAAAAACTGTTTTTT CASSQTGNKEKLFF
- TRBJ1-1 TRBV12-3/TRBV12-4 - TGTGCCAGCTGCAGACAAGCGAACACTGAAGCTTTCTTT CASCRQANTEAFF
once TRBJ2-1 TRBV19 - TGTGCCAGTAGTATTCAGGACTCCTACAATGAGCAGTTCTTC CASSIQDSYNEQFF
once TRBJ1-2 TRBV7-9 TRBD1 TGTGCCAGCAGCTCGCAAGGGGGCGGCTACACCTTC CASSSQGGGYTF
- TRBJ2-7 TRBV5-8 - TGTGCCAGCAGCTTGGACGCAGGGCGCGAGCAGTACTTC CASSLDAGREQYF
- TRBJ2-7 TRBV6-5 TRBD2 TGTGCCAGCATCCCCCGGGAGGGAGAGCAGTACTTC CASIPREGEQYF
- TRBJ2-7 TRBV11-3 - TGTGCCAGCAGCTTAGGTCTGGGAAGGGGGAACGAGCAGTACTTC CASSLGLGRGNEQYF
- TRBJ2-1 TRBV7-2 - TGTGCCAGCAGCTTAGACCGGGACAATGAGCAGTTCTTC CASSLDRDNEQFF
- TRBJ2-1 TRBV19 TRBD1 TGTGCCAGTAGTATAGTTAGGGGACAGGGAGATAATGAGCAGTTCTTC CASSIVRGQGDNEQFF
once TRBJ1-4 TRBV4-3 TRBD1 TGCGCCAGCAGCCAAACTCAGGGGGTTGGTGAAAAACTGTTTTTT CASSQTQGVGEKLFF
- TRBJ1-4 TRBV7-2 - TGTGCCAGCAGCTTAGTAAGACAGACAACTAATGAAAAACTGTTTTTT CASSLVRQTTNEKLFF
- TRBJ1-5 TRBV19 - TGTGCCAGTAACACTAAGAAGGGGTGGAATCAGCCCCAGCATTTT CASNTKKGWNQPQHF
- TRBJ2-7 TRBV30 TRBD1 TGTGCCTGGAGGGGGACAGTGAAAAACTACGAGCAGTACTTC CAWRGTVKNYEQYF
few TRBJ1-1 TRBV4-1 - TGCGCCAGCAGTCCCGAGGGGAACACTGAAGCTTTCTTT CASSPEGNTEAFF
- TRBJ1-5 TRBV7-3 - TGTGCCAGCAGCCTAGGACATCTTCAGCCCCAGCATTTT CASSLGHLQPQHF
- TRBJ1-6 TRBV7-2 - TGTGCCAGCAGCTTAAGCTCTACCCCATATAATTCACCCCTCCACTTT CASSLSSTPYNSPLHF